This T cell receptor beta chain originates from a study of blood T cell repertoires in COVID-19. V was clipped by 5 bases and J by 3 bases, with 14 bases between them. Germline-derived CDR1 and CDR2 are MNHEY and SVGAGI. The CDR3 length is 15 residues. The table came from immunoSEQ multiplex PCR; TCRdb's copy has only in-frame clones and leaves some out. In the table there are fewer than 300,000 clones, under 85% of which are singletons. The TCR originated in a human donor with COVID-19, enrolled during active disease. The donor label of this sample is uncertain. The sequenced sample consisted of peripheral blood. The chain carries TRBV6-5 and TRBJ2-1; D call uncertain. Here the CDR3 reads CASSTEETGYNEQFF. The DNA for the CDR3 is TGTGCCAGCAGTACCGAGGAGACGGGCTACAATGAGCAGTTCTTC.